These 10 T cell receptor beta chains originate from one sample sequenced in a study of PD-1 blockade in classical Hodgkin lymphoma. Time point: cycle 4 day 1 (C4D1), after 5 to 7 weeks of nivolumab. With no exception, relapse followed autologous stem cell transplantation in all patients, and brentuximab vedotin exposure varied. From thawed PBMCs, CD4+ T cells were purified using magnetic negative selection. Libraries were prepared by immunoSEQ multiplex PCR; TCRdb keeps only in-frame clonotypes and omits some of them. The table lists tens of thousands of clones, 75% to 90% of them singletons, with 2.4% in the top ten. The sample in question was CD4+ T cells from blood, obtained before the fourth cycle of nivolumab. Every receptor here comes from a human donor with classical Hodgkin lymphoma.

The rearrangement links TRBV5-1 to TRBJ2-5; 10 positions match TRBD1. The germline V gene has CDR1 SGHRS and CDR2 YFSETQ. J was trimmed by 3 bases and V by 0 bases; bases with no gene match: 2. The CDR3 totals 15 residues. The CDR3 loop is CASSLDGTGEETQYF. The CDR3 bases are TGCGCCAGCAGCTTGGATGGGACAGGGGAAGAGACCCAGTACTTC. Supplemented by reference TRBV5-1 and TRBJ2-5, the full variable domain reads KAGVTQTPRYLIKTRGQQVTLSCSPISGHRSVSWYQQTPGQGLQFLFEYFSETQRNKGNFPGRFSGRQFSNSRSEMNVSTLELGDSALYLCASSLDGTGEETQYFGPGTRLLVL.

The rearrangement links TRBV9 to TRBJ2-3; 10 bases are shared with TRBD2. Germline trimming cut 4 bases from V and 1 base from J; bases unmatched to any gene: 6. Germline CDR1 is SGDLS and CDR2 is YYNGEE. The CDR3 sequence is 16 residues long. The CDR3 bases are TGTGCCAGCAGCCCGAGGACTAGCGGTCGCACAGATACGCAGTATTTT. Protein sequence: CASSPRTSGRTDTQYF.

The chain joins TRBV28 to TRBJ1-5, with D tentatively TRBD1 (6 bases). Germline CDR1 is MDHEN and CDR2 is SYDVKM. The CDR3 totals 12 residues. V lost 5 bases and J lost 6, with 8 bases in between. The CDR3, as DNA: TGTGCCAGCAGTGCAGGGGTTCAGCCCCAGCATTTT. Encoded protein: CASSAGVQPQHF.

The V and J genes are TRBV29-1 and TRBJ2-5, with 9 nucleotides matching TRBD2. Germline-derived CDR1 and CDR2 are SQVTM and ANQGSEA. The CDR3 consists of 15 residues. V shed 4 bases and J 3 bases; nucleotides not matched to a gene: 9. The CDR3 region has the DNA TGCAGCGTTGCGCGGGAGGGCCGGGGTAAAGAGACCCAGTACTTC. Protein product: CSVAREGRGKETQYF.

This sequence joins TRBV7-9 and TRBJ2-7; 7 bases fit TRBD1. The V segment lost 5 bases and the J segment 3 bases; nucleotides outside the gene matches: 10. The CDR3 runs to 15 residues. The germline V gene encodes CDR1 SEHNR and CDR2 FQNEAQ (reference sequence). This CDR3 reads CASSAPDRAHYEQYF. CDR3 sequence (DNA): TGTGCCAGCAGCGCCCCCGACAGGGCCCACTACGAGCAGTACTTC.

This chain joins TRBV5-6 and TRBJ2-3; 12 bases line up with TRBD2. Germline V gene sequence: CDR1 SGHDT, CDR2 YYEEEE. Trimming cost V 4 bases and J 0 bases; bases outside gene matches: 6. The CDR3 covers 17 residues. DNA of the CDR3: TGTGCCAGCAGCCTGAGGACTAGCGGGGTTAGCACAGATACGCAGTATTTT. Protein sequence: CASSLRTSGVSTDTQYF.

In this sample, this clone turned up once. Written as DNA, the CDR3 is TGTGCCAGTAGTGCCGGGACTAGCGGGGGTTACGAAGGCGAGCAGTACTTC. Its translation: CASSAGTSGGYEGEQYF. The V call is TRBV19, the J call TRBJ2-7, with TRBD2 identical over 14 bases. V dropped 5 bases and J dropped 6; count of bases not matched to a gene: 12. Germline V CDR1 and CDR2: LNHDA, SQIVND (reference sequence). The CDR3 totals 17 residues.

V and J are TRBV19 and TRBJ1-6, with 9 bases lining up with TRBD1. Germline V gives CDR1 LNHDA, CDR2 SQIVND (reference sequence). This CDR3 has 17 amino acids. Losses at the gene ends were 5 bases for V and 6 bases for J; bases not matched to a gene: 11. The CDR3 DNA reads TGTGCCAGTAGTTCCCCCGGTTTGGGACAGGGTAATTCACCCCTCCACTTT. It translates to CASSSPGLGQGNSPLHF.

The chain links TRBV15 to TRBJ1-3; perhaps TRBD1 as D (5 bases). Looked up from germline, CDR1 is LNHNV and CDR2 is YYDKDF (reference sequence). V was pared by 5 bases and J by 2 bases, with 10 bases between. This CDR3 has 14 amino acids. The CDR3 nucleotides are TGTGCCACCAGCGAAATGGGGCCTGGAAACACCATATATTTT. It yields the protein CATSEMGPGNTIYF.

This clone was observed a single time. The chain employs TRBV1 and TRBJ2-6; the D call in the table, TRBD1, was not verified against the DNA. TRBV1 is a pseudogene. The CDR3 contains 17 residues. CDR3 in amino acids: CTSSHQPDKAGANVLTF. The CDR3 bases are TGCACCAGCAGCCATCAACCCGACAAGGCTGGGGCCAACGTCCTGACTTTC.